Listed below are T cell receptor beta chains from one sample, sequenced in a study of follicular helper T cells after annual influenza vaccination. TCRdb keeps only in-frame clones here, not all; method: immunoSEQ multiplex PCR. The sample lists 2,000 to 2,500 clones, under 80% occurring once. The sample in question was CXCR5+ CD38+ circulating T follicular helper cells from blood, obtained on the day of influenza vaccination. The receptor source for this set is an adult who received the influenza vaccine. The CDR3 runs from the conserved cysteine through the conserved F or W. A D gene is named only where the DNA matches it firmly. Some rows have no size entry. The others give once, few or many, or a class for an expanded clone.

DNA	CDR3	size	V	J	D
TGTGCCAGCAGGGCTCGACAGGGGCTCAATGAGCAGTTCTTC	CASRARQGLNEQFF	NA	TRBV6-1	TRBJ2-1	TRBD1
TGTGCCAGCAGCCTCCAGGGGACCCCCTCTGGAAACACCATATATTTT	CASSLQGTPSGNTIYF	NA	TRBV28	TRBJ1-3	NA
TGTGCCAGCAGTTCCCCCAGGGGGGGGGACCGTCGGGATGAGCAGTTCTTC	CASSSPRGGDRRDEQFF	NA	TRBV27	TRBJ2-1	NA
TGCGCCAGCAGCTCACGTAGAGGGACGGGGGAGCAGTACTTC	CASSSRRGTGEQYF	NA	TRBV5-1	TRBJ2-7	NA
TGTGCCAGCAGTGCGGACAGGACGGATAATTCACCCCTCCACTTT	CASSADRTDNSPLHF	NA	TRBV6-5	TRBJ1-6	TRBD1
TGCGCCAGCAGCTTGGCCCTTGCGACGAGCTCCTACAATGAGCAGTTCTTC	CASSLALATSSYNEQFF	NA	TRBV5-1	TRBJ2-1	NA
TGCAGCGACTTTCGGGCGGATGGCTACACCTTC	CSDFRADGYTF	NA	TRBV29-1	TRBJ1-2	NA
TGCGCCAGCAGCTTGCTAGGGAACACCTACGAGCAGTACTTC	CASSLLGNTYEQYF	NA	TRBV5-1	TRBJ2-7	NA
TGTGCCAGCAGTTGGTCGAGCGGGGACTACACCGGGGAGCTGTTTTTT	CASSWSSGDYTGELFF	NA	TRBV27	TRBJ2-2	TRBD2
TGCGCCAGCAGCTTGGACAGTGGTCAGCCCCAGCATTTT	CASSLDSGQPQHF	once	TRBV5-1	TRBJ1-5	NA
TGTGCCAGTAGACGACCGGGACAGAGTAATCAGCCCCAGCATTTT	CASRRPGQSNQPQHF	NA	TRBV19	TRBJ1-5	TRBD1
TGTGCCAGTAGTACGACTGCAGGGAAGGGGTCTGGGGCCAACGTCCTGACTTTC	CASSTTAGKGSGANVLTF	NA	TRBV19	TRBJ2-6	NA
TGTGCCAGCAGGGCCTCAAATTCAGGGATTGGCTACACCTTC	CASRASNSGIGYTF	NA	TRBV2	TRBJ1-2	NA
TGTGCCAGCTCCTCGCAATCTGGGGCCAACGTCCTGACTTTC	CASSSQSGANVLTF	once	TRBV28	TRBJ2-6	NA
TGTGCCAGCAGTCACGGTGGGGGCGGTGATCAGCCCCAGCATTTT	CASSHGGGGDQPQHF	NA	TRBV28	TRBJ1-5	NA
TGTGCCAGTAGTATAAGAGGCACTCAGCCCCAGCATTTT	CASSIRGTQPQHF	few	TRBV19	TRBJ1-5	NA
TGTGCCAGCAGTTCCCCGGGACAGGGGGGGGGTGAAAAACTGTTTTTT	CASSSPGQGGGEKLFF	few	TRBV6-6	TRBJ1-4	TRBD1
TGTGCCAGCAACGCCGGGACAGGGTTATCGAATGAGCAGTTCTTC	CASNAGTGLSNEQFF	NA	TRBV28	TRBJ2-1	TRBD1
TGTGCCAGCGCCCCGGGGAACACCTACGAGCAGTACTTC	CASAPGNTYEQYF	NA	TRBV7-2	TRBJ2-7	NA
TGTGCCAGCAGCTCGATGGATGAGCAGTTCTTC	CASSSMDEQFF	NA	TRBV4-2	TRBJ2-1	NA
TGTGCCAGCTCGGAAGCAGACAGGGTCCGTTACAATGAGCAGTTCTTC	CASSEADRVRYNEQFF	NA	TRBV18	TRBJ2-1	TRBD1
TGTGCCAGCAGACGGGCCGAGACTAGCAATGAGCAGTTCTTC	CASRRAETSNEQFF	few	TRBV6-6	TRBJ2-1	NA
TGTGCCAGCAGTTACAGACAGGGGAACTCCCCTGGCGGCTACACCTTC	CASSYRQGNSPGGYTF	NA	TRBV6-6	TRBJ1-2	TRBD1
TGTGCCAGCTCCGGGGCCAGGCAAGTGGGAAAACTGTTTTTT	CASSGARQVGKLFF	few	TRBV27	TRBJ1-4	NA
TGTGCCAGCACCGAATGGGGGACCTACAATGAGCAGTTCTTC	CASTEWGTYNEQFF	NA	TRBV6-1	TRBJ2-1	NA
TGTGCCAGAGCGGAAGGGACGCAAGATTCACCCCTCCACTTT	CARAEGTQDSPLHF	NA	TRBV2	TRBJ1-6	NA
TGTGCCAGCTCACCTACAGGGTCGGATACGCAGTATTTT	CASSPTGSDTQYF	once	TRBV18	TRBJ2-3	NA
TGTGCCAGCAGCTCAGGGGTTAGCAATCAGCCCCAGCATTTT	CASSSGVSNQPQHF	NA	TRBV7-6	TRBJ1-5	NA
TGTGCCAGCAGTTTTGACAGGGACCACGAGCAGTACTTC	CASSFDRDHEQYF	NA	TRBV6-6	TRBJ2-7	TRBD1
TGTGCCAGCAGCCCGCAGACAGGGGCTAATTCACCCCTCCACTTT	CASSPQTGANSPLHF	few	TRBV7-2	TRBJ1-6	TRBD1
TGTGCCAGCAGCCTAACTGGGGGCGCTCCCGCCGAGCAGTACTTC	CASSLTGGAPAEQYF	few	TRBV5-4	TRBJ2-7	NA
TGTGCCAGCAGCCCTAACGCGGGGTCTCGGGAGACCCAGTACTTC	CASSPNAGSRETQYF	NA	TRBV5-4	TRBJ2-5	NA
TGTGCCAGCAGCGTAGGTCTAGCTGGCAGCTCCTACAATGAGCAGTTCTTC	CASSVGLAGSSYNEQFF	NA	TRBV9	TRBJ2-1	NA
TGCGCCAGCAGCAAAAGACGGGACGGAGAGACCCAGTACTTC	CASSKRRDGETQYF	NA	TRBV5-1	TRBJ2-5	NA
TGTGCCAGCAGTCTCCGGAGGGGGCCCCAAGAGACCCAGTACTTC	CASSLRRGPQETQYF	NA	TRBV6-5	TRBJ2-5	NA
TGCAGTGCTAAGGGGGCAGGGGAGCAGTACTTC	CSAKGAGEQYF	NA	TRBV20-1	TRBJ2-7	TRBD1
TGCGCCAGCAGCCAGCGATACAGGGATCATCAGCCCCAGCATTTT	CASSQRYRDHQPQHF	NA	TRBV5-1	TRBJ1-5	NA
TGCGCCAGCAGCCCCCAGGGGGGGGCGGTTGAGACCCAGTACTTC	CASSPQGGAVETQYF	NA	TRBV4-1	TRBJ2-5	NA
TGTGCCAGCAGCCACGGACAGGGCCGGGGAATGGCCGGGGAGCTGTTTTTT	CASSHGQGRGMAGELFF	NA	TRBV27	TRBJ2-2	TRBD1
TGTGCCAACCAGGACCGAAATAATTCACCCCTCCACTTT	CANQDRNNSPLHF	NA	TRBV10-3	TRBJ1-6	NA
TGTGCCAGCTCGGCGGACACTCTCTCTGGAAACACCATATATTTT	CASSADTLSGNTIYF	NA	TRBV18	TRBJ1-3	NA
TGTGCCAGTAGTATGGAGGCAGAGGGGAATCAGCCCCAGCATTTT	CASSMEAEGNQPQHF	NA	TRBV19	TRBJ1-5	NA
TGCGCCAGCAGCTTGGACCAGCCGAACACTGAAGCTTTCTTT	CASSLDQPNTEAFF	NA	TRBV5-1	TRBJ1-1	NA
TGCGCCAGCAGCCAAGATAACGGACAGGGGGGTGAAAAACTGTTTTTT	CASSQDNGQGGEKLFF	NA	TRBV4-3	TRBJ1-4	TRBD1
TGCGCCAGCAGCCTCCTAAGGACAGGGTCTAACCAATTTGCCGGGGAGCTGTTTTTT	CASSLLRTGSNQFAGELFF	few	TRBV5-1	TRBJ2-2	TRBD1
TGTGCCAGCAGCCCAAACTACGAGCAGTACTTC	CASSPNYEQYF	NA	TRBV7-2	TRBJ2-7	NA
TGTGCCAGCTCACCCGACAGGGATTATGGCTACACCTTC	CASSPDRDYGYTF	NA	TRBV18	TRBJ1-2	TRBD1
TGTGCCAGCAAAGCGACAGGGGGGAACTATGGCTACACCTTC	CASKATGGNYGYTF	NA	TRBV6-6	TRBJ1-2	TRBD1